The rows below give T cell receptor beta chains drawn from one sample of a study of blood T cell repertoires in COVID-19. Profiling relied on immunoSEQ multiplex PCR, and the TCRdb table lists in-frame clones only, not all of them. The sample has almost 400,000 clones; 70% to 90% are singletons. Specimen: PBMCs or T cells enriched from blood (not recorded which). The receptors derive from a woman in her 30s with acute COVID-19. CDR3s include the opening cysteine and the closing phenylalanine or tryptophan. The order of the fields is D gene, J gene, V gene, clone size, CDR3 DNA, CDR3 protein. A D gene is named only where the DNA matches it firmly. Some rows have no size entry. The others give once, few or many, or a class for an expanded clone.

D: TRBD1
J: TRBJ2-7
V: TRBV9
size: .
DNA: TGTGCCAGCAGCGTAGCGTCGACAGGGGGGCAGTACTTC
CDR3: CASSVASTGGQYF

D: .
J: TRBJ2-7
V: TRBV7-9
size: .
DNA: TGTGCCAGCAGCTTAGGAGAGGTCGGCGAGCAGTACTTC
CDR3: CASSLGEVGEQYF

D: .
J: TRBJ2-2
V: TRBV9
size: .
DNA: TGTGCCAGCAGCGTTTCGGCAGGGTGGAAGGGGGAGCTGTTTTTT
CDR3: CASSVSAGWKGELFF

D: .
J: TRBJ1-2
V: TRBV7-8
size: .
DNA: TGTGCCAGCAGTCAAATGGGGGGAACGTATGGCTACACCTTC
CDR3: CASSQMGGTYGYTF

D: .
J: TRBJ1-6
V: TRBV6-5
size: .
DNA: TGTGCCAGCAGTTACAGGGGGGGTAATTCACCCCTCCACTTT
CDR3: CASSYRGGNSPLHF

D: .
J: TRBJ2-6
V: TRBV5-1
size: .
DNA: TGCGCCAGCAGCTTCGACAGGCCTGGGGCCAACGTCCTGACTTTC
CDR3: CASSFDRPGANVLTF

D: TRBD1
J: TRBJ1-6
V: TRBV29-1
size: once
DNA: TGCAGCGTTGCACAGGGGGCAAATTCACCCCTCCACTTT
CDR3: CSVAQGANSPLHF

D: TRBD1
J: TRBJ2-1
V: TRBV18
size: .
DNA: TGTGCCAGCTCACCACGACAGGGGGATGAGCAGTTCTTC
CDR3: CASSPRQGDEQFF

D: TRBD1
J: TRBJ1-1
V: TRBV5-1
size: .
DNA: TGCGCCAGCAGCCTATACAGACAGGGTGACACTGAAGCTTTCTTT
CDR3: CASSLYRQGDTEAFF

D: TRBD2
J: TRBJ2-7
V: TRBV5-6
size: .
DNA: TGTGCCAGCAGCCCAGGCGGGGGAACCTCCTACGAGCAGTACTTC
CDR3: CASSPGGGTSYEQYF

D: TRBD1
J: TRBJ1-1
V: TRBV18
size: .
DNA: TGTGCCAGCTTCTTTGACAGGGTATCAGGGAACACTGAAGCTTTCTTT
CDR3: CASFFDRVSGNTEAFF

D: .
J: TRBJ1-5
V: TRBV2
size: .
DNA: TGTGCCAGCAGTGAGGAGGGGCATCGGGCGGCTCAGCCCCAGCATTTT
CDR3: CASSEEGHRAAQPQHF

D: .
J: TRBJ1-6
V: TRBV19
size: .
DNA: TGTGCCAGTAGTATCCGGGGATATAATTCACCCCTCCACTTT
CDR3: CASSIRGYNSPLHF

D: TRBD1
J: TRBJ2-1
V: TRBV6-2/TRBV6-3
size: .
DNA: TGTGCCAGCAGTTACTCGATAGCAGGGGGCAGCGACAATGAGCAGTTCTTC
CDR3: CASSYSIAGGSDNEQFF

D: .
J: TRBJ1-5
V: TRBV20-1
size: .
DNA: TGCAGTGCTAGCCGAGGGCAGCCCCAGCATTTT
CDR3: CSASRGQPQHF

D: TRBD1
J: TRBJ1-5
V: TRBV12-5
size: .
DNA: TGTGCTAGTGGTTTGGTAGTCAACAGGGGTGATCAGCCCCAGCATTTT
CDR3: CASGLVVNRGDQPQHF

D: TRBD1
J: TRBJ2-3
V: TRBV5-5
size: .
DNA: TGTGCCAGCAGCCGTGGGACAGGGGGATTCACAGATACGCAGTATTTT
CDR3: CASSRGTGGFTDTQYF

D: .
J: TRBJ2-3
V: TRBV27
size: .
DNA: TGTGCCAGCAAACGGGGAGCTAGCACAGATACGCAGTATTTT
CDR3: CASKRGASTDTQYF

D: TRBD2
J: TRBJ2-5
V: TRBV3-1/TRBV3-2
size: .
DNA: TGTGCCAGCGCCCCCACGGGGGGGGGAGAGACCCAGTACTTC
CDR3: CASAPTGGGETQYF

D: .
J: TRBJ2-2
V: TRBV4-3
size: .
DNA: TGCGCCAGCAGCCAAGATCTGACAGGAAGCTACACCGGGGAGCTGTTTTTT
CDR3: CASSQDLTGSYTGELFF

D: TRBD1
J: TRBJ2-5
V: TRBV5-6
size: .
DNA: TGTGCCAGCAGCTCACAGGGACAGGGAGAGACCCAGTACTTC
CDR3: CASSSQGQGETQYF

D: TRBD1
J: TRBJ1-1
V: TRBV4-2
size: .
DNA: TGTGCCAGCAGCCAAAGACAGGGGGCGGGGACTGAAGCTTTCTTT
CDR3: CASSQRQGAGTEAFF

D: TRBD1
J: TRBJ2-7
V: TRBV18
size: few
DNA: TGTGCCAGCTCAGGGGGACAGGAATACGAGCAGTACTTC
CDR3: CASSGGQEYEQYF

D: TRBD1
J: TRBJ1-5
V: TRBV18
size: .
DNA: TGTGCCAGCTCACAGGGACAGGGGTACAATCAGCCCCAGCATTTT
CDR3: CASSQGQGYNQPQHF

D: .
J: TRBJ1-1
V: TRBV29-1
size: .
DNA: TGCAGCGTTTGGTCGGGGGGGACTGAAGCTTTCTTT
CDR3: CSVWSGGTEAFF

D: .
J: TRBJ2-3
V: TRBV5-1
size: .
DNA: TGCGCCAGCAGCTTGGGAGGCTCAGATACGCAGTATTTT
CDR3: CASSLGGSDTQYF

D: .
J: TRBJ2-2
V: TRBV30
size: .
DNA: TGTGCCTGGACAGGACATTCGAACACCGGGGAGCTGTTTTTT
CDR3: CAWTGHSNTGELFF

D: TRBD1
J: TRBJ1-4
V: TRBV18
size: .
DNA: TGTGCCAGCTCCGAGACAGGGAATGAAAAACTGTTTTTT
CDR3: CASSETGNEKLFF

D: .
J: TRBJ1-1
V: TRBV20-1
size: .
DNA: TGCAGTGCTAGTGGGGGGCAGAACACTGAAGCTTTCTTT
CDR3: CSASGGQNTEAFF

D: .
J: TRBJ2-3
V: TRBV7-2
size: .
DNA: TGTGCCAGCAGCCCAAGGACTCCGTATATGGTTACGCAGTATTTT
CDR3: CASSPRTPYMVTQYF

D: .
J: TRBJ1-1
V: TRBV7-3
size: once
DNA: TGTGCCAGCAGCTTAGGTCGCAGGGCTTTTATTCTGAACACTGAAGCTTTCTTT
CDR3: CASSLGRRAFILNTEAFF